A single sample gave rise to the 6 T cell receptor beta chains below, sequenced in a study of T cell responses to AZD1222 COVID-19 vaccine. This table comes from immunoSEQ multiplex PCR, and its TCRdb copy is limited to in-frame clones, with some not included. The table includes under 200,000 clones, 90% to 95% detected once. Material: peripheral blood, obtained on day 0 of AZD1222 vaccination. Every receptor here comes from an adult in good health.

V is TRBV10-3 and J is TRBJ2-4; TRBD1 agrees at 11 bases. The trim removed 3 bases at V and 7 bases at J, leaving 11 bases unmatched. CDR1 and CDR2 (germline): ENHRY, SYGVKD. The CDR3 extends over 17 amino acids. CDR3 protein: CAISDWRGQGARNIQYF. The CDR3 DNA sequence: TGTGCCATCAGTGATTGGAGAGGACAGGGGGCGAGGAACATTCAGTACTTC.

This chain uses TRBV6-2 or TRBV6-3 with TRBJ1-2; D gene unclear. Germline loops: CDR1 MNHEY, CDR2 SVGEGT. V dropped 2 bases and J dropped 5 bases, with 12 bases sitting between them. This CDR3 spans 14 amino acids. The CDR3 protein is CASSYDLDLYGYTF. Here the CDR3 DNA reads TGTGCCAGCAGTTACGACTTGGACCTTTATGGCTACACCTTC.

CDR3 nucleotides: TGTGCCAGCGGACCCACTAGCGGGGGAGGAGATACGCAGTATTTT. It yields the protein CASGPTSGGGDTQYF. The chain uses TRBV7-2 and TRBJ2-3; 11 bases are a match to TRBD2. Germline lookup yields CDR1 SGHTA and CDR2 FQGNSA. This CDR3 is built from 15 residues. V shed 8 bases, J shed 5 bases, and the junction held 9 bases outside the gene matches.

The chain carries TRBV15 and TRBJ2-7, with 9 bases that match TRBD1. After removal of 1 base from V and 7 bases from J, the junction contained 8 bases not matched to a gene. The germline V gene has CDR1 LNHNV and CDR2 YYDKDF (reference sequence). This CDR3 has 15 residues. This CDR3 reads CATSRVVTGGGEQYF. CDR3 sequence (DNA): TGTGCCACCAGCAGAGTTGTGACAGGGGGAGGAGAGCAGTACTTC.

V is TRBV5-1 and J is TRBJ1-6; D call uncertain. The V gene's germline CDR1 is SGHRS and CDR2 YFSETQ. This CDR3 has 16 amino acids. Trimming took off 0 bases at V and 9 bases at J, with 16 bases between the two ends. The CDR3, as DNA: TGCGCCAGCAGCTTGGCCCAGGTGATGATGGGTTCACCCCTCCACTTT. It codes for CASSLAQVMMGSPLHF. The full variable domain, in which reference TRBV5-1 and TRBJ1-6 provide the parts outside the CDR3, is KAGVTQTPRYLIKTRGQQVTLSCSPISGHRSVSWYQQTPGQGLQFLFEYFSETQRNKGNFPGRFSGRQFSNSRSEMNVSTLELGDSALYLCASSLAQVMMGSPLHFGNGTRLTVT.

The V gene is TRBV7-3, the J gene TRBJ2-3; possible D gene TRBD1, 5 bases. CDR3 length: 14 residues. The V and J ends lost 4 bases and 1 base respectively, with 9 bases between them. Germline assignment: CDR1 SGHTA and CDR2 FQGTGA. The CDR3 coding sequence is TGTGCCAGCAGCTCGACAGCCCGCACAGATACGCAGTATTTT. Protein product: CASSSTARTDTQYF.